This is a list of T cell receptor beta chains from one sample in a study of CD8+CD57+ T cells in acquired aplastic anemia. TCRdb itself ran the reads through MiXCR, one entry per CDR3 protein. The profile shows a few hundred thousand distinct CDR3 sequences, about half of them singletons. Material: sorted CD4+, CD8+, or CD8+CD57+ T cells (not recorded which) from PBMCs. All receptors derive from a human donor with aplastic anemia. The CDR3 runs from the conserved cysteine through the conserved F or W. A D gene is named only where the DNA matches it firmly. Not every row has a clone size; where given, it reads once, few, many or a size class.

>TRBV19|TRBJ1-2|-|-
CATHPSQGHYGYTF
TGTGCCACCCACCCGTCCCAGGGCCACTATGGCTACACCTTC
>TRBV20-1|TRBJ2-7|many|-
CSARVKQGSYEQYF
TGCAGTGCTAGAGTAAAGCAGGGGAGCTACGAGCAGTACTTC
>TRBV7-9|TRBJ1-1|once|-
CASSPRDKPNTEAFF
TGTGCCAGCAGCCCGCGGGACAAACCGAACACTGAAGCTTTCTTT
>TRBV7-8|TRBJ1-2|many|TRBD1
CASSLGQGLYGYTF
TGTGCCAGCAGCCTGGGACAGGGATTATATGGCTACACCTTC
>TRBV20-1|TRBJ2-1|many|TRBD2
CSASSGASSYNEQFF
TGCAGTGCCAGTAGCGGGGCAAGCTCCTACAATGAGCAGTTCTTC
>TRBV20-1|TRBJ1-2|-|TRBD1
CSARNPGQVNYGYTF
TGCAGTGCTAGAAACCCGGGACAGGTCAACTATGGCTACACCTTC
>TRBV18|TRBJ1-1|-|TRBD1
CASSRQGTSTEAFF
TGTGCCAGCTCCCGACAGGGGACGAGCACTGAAGCTTTCTTT
>TRBV7-9|TRBJ1-5|-|-
CASSLGGGGVQPQHF
TGTGCCAGCAGCTTAGGAGGGGGGGGTGTTCAGCCCCAGCATTTT
>TRBV7-8|TRBJ1-6|many|TRBD1
CASSSNRGEGNSPLHF
TGTGCCAGCAGCTCGAACAGGGGGGAGGGTAATTCACCCCTCCACTTT
>TRBV7-6|TRBJ2-1|-|-
CASSYNARDEQFF
TGTGCCAGCAGCTATAACGCGAGGGATGAGCAGTTCTTC
>TRBV20-1|TRBJ2-5|-|TRBD2
CSASGGALETQYF
TGCAGTGCTAGCGGGGGGGCCCTAGAGACCCAGTACTTC
>TRBV6-1|TRBJ2-7|many|-
CASSGGGGYEQYF
TGTGCCAGCAGCGGAGGGGGGGGGTACGAGCAGTACTTC
>TRBV20-1|TRBJ1-1|few|-
CSARDKRARVNTEAFF
TGCAGTGCTAGAGATAAGAGGGCTAGAGTGAACACTGAAGCTTTCTTT
>TRBV12-3/TRBV12-4|TRBJ2-2|many|-
CASSFHYLNTGELFF
TGTGCCAGCAGTTTTCACTACTTGAACACCGGGGAGCTGTTTTTT
>TRBV10-3|TRBJ2-5|-|TRBD1
CAISGTGSSKTQYF
TGTGCCATCAGCGGGACAGGGTCATCAAAGACCCAGTACTTC
>TRBV2|TRBJ1-5|many|-
CASSEAYSNQPQHF
TGTGCCAGCAGTGAAGCGTATAGCAATCAGCCCCAGCATTTT
>TRBV5-6|TRBJ1-2|few|-
CASLRGGAMEGYTF
TGTGCCAGTCTCCGGGGGGGCGCGATGGAGGGCTACACCTTC
>TRBV5-8|TRBJ2-7|-|-
CASRYYSNDEQYF
TGTGCCAGCCGCTACTACAGTAACGACGAGCAGTACTTC
>TRBV4-1|TRBJ1-2|once|TRBD1
CASSQDPGQGVGGYTF
TGCGCCAGCAGCCAAGATCCCGGACAGGGCGTGGGTGGCTACACCTTC
>TRBV9|TRBJ2-2|-|TRBD1
CATRQGNGELFF
TGTGCCACCAGACAGGGTAACGGGGAGCTGTTTTTT
>TRBV3-1|TRBJ1-2|many|-
CASSQDGPGGYTF
TGTGCCAGCAGCCAAGATGGGCCGGGGGGCTACACCTTC
>TRBV20-1|TRBJ2-1|-|-
CSARMGEQSF
TGCAGTGCTCGGATGGGTGAGCAGTCCTTC
>TRBV11-2|TRBJ2-7|many|-
CASSLGNTYEQYF
TGTGCCAGCAGCTTGGGGAACACGTACGAGCAGTACTTC
>TRBV10-1|TRBJ2-7|few|-
CASSHLPTYEQYF
TGCGCCAGCAGTCACCTCCCAACCTACGAGCAGTACTTC
>TRBV24-1|TRBJ2-1|many|-
CATSDGQYSHNEQFF
TGTGCCACCAGTGATGGACAGTACTCCCACAATGAGCAGTTCTTC
>TRBV7-8|TRBJ2-2|many|TRBD2
CASSLMERGSGELFF
TGTGCCAGCAGCTTAATGGAGCGGGGGAGCGGGGAGCTGTTTTTT
>TRBV19|TRBJ1-1|many|-
CASSMVNTEAFF
TGTGCCAGTAGTATGGTGAACACTGAAGCTTTCTTT
>TRBV12-3/TRBV12-4|TRBJ2-7|few|TRBD1
CASSWDRDHGVEQYF
TGTGCCAGCAGTTGGGACAGGGACCATGGAGTCGAGCAGTACTTC
>TRBV7-2|TRBJ1-1|-|TRBD1
CASSPNGQGTEAFF
TGTGCCAGCAGCCCAAACGGACAGGGTACCGAAGCTTTCTTT
>TRBV20-1|TRBJ2-5|-|TRBD2
CSARDLSSGEETQYF
TGCAGTGCTAGAGATTTGTCTAGCGGAGAAGAGACCCAGTACTTC
>TRBV7-3|TRBJ2-5|many|-
CASSQGQQETQYF
TGTGCCAGCAGCCAGGGACAACAAGAGACCCAGTACTTC
>TRBV9|TRBJ2-5|many|TRBD2
CASSVAGGPPNGETQYF
TGTGCCAGCAGCGTAGCGGGGGGGCCACCTAATGGAGAGACCCAGTACTTC
>TRBV29-1|TRBJ2-2|-|TRBD2
CSVEDGAGPRDTGELFF
TGCAGCGTTGAAGACGGAGCGGGGCCACGGGACACCGGGGAGCTGTTTTTT
>TRBV20-1|TRBJ2-2|-|TRBD2
CSARAGTSRTGELFF
TGCAGTGCTAGAGCCGGGACTAGTCGCACCGGGGAGCTGTTTTTT
>TRBV20-1|TRBJ2-3|-|TRBD2
CSARVWIAGDTQYF
TGCAGTGCTAGAGTTTGGATAGCGGGAGATACGCAGTATTTT
>TRBV10-3|TRBJ2-7|-|-
CAISEARPPLYEQYF
TGTGCCATCAGCGAAGCGAGACCTCCCCTCTACGAGCAGTACTTC
>TRBV14|TRBJ2-1|many|-
CASSQETGHIFYNEQFF
TGTGCCAGCAGCCAAGAGACCGGACACATCTTTTACAATGAGCAGTTCTTC
>TRBV12-3/TRBV12-4|TRBJ1-3|many|TRBD1
CASSLQGFTGNTIYF
TGTGCCAGCAGCCTACAGGGGTTTACTGGAAACACCATATATTTT
>TRBV18|TRBJ1-1|few|-
CASSPGWGNTEAFF
TGTGCCAGCTCACCCGGGTGGGGGAACACTGAAGCTTTCTTT
>TRBV5-1|TRBJ2-5|many|-
CASSLDSPPQETQYF
TGCGCCAGCAGCTTGGACAGTCCCCCCCAAGAGACCCAGTACTTC
>TRBV20-1|TRBJ2-7|-|-
CSAPGRAYEQYF
TGCAGTGCCCCGGGACGAGCCTACGAGCAGTACTTC
>TRBV20-1|TRBJ1-1|many|-
CSARDREGDIYTEAFF
TGCAGTGCTAGAGATCGGGAGGGGGACATTTACACTGAAGCTTTCTTT
>TRBV10-1|TRBJ2-4|-|-
CASSASWGTNIQYF
TGCGCCAGCAGTGCCTCGTGGGGGACCAACATTCAGTACTTC
>TRBV30|TRBJ1-1|-|-
CAWIGNSITEAFF
TGTGCCTGGATAGGAAATTCAATCACTGAAGCTTTCTTT
>TRBV7-8|TRBJ2-7|-|TRBD1
CASSSPGQGTYEQYF
TGTGCCAGCAGCTCCCCGGGACAGGGAACCTACGAGCAGTACTTC
>TRBV11-2|TRBJ2-7|-|TRBD1
CASSLTGIEYEQYF
TGTGCCAGCAGCCTGACAGGGATTGAATACGAGCAGTACTTC
>TRBV12-3/TRBV12-4|TRBJ2-5|-|-
CASSSVNQPQYF
TGTGCCAGCAGTTCGGTCAATCAGCCCCAGTACTTC
>TRBV20-1|TRBJ2-7|-|-
CSARGDGVSSYEQYF
TGCAGTGCTAGGGGGGACGGGGTAAGCTCCTACGAGCAGTACTTC
>TRBV5-8|TRBJ2-7|many|-
CASSLAGGTAYYEQYF
TGTGCCAGCAGCTTGGCCGGGGGGACAGCCTACTACGAGCAGTACTTC
>TRBV5-1|TRBJ2-5|many|-
CASSPRGGEETQYF
TGCGCCAGCAGCCCTCGAGGAGGGGAAGAGACCCAGTACTTC
>TRBV19|TRBJ2-6|-|-
CASNGWGTGANVLTF
TGTGCCAGTAACGGATGGGGAACAGGGGCCAACGTCCTGACTTTC
>TRBV5-4|TRBJ2-3|many|TRBD2
CASSFQAGAADTQYF
TGTGCCAGCAGCTTTCAAGCGGGGGCGGCAGATACGCAGTATTTT